The clone carrying this T cell receptor beta chain was seen many times. These data come from a study of blood T cells in healthy people across ages. Study-wide background: Capturing about one barcoded beta molecule per two T cells was achieved by template switching.

A sample-barcoded 5' primer and a J-beta primer mix were used in a second PCR of roughly 7 to 11 cycles. TCRdb recomputed calls from the 5' RACE reads with MiXCR, one row per CDR3 protein. The sample records roughly 550,000 distinct CDR3 sequences, about 25% being singletons. There are 16 residues in the CDR3. Trimming removed 6 bases from V and 2 bases from J; junction bases left unmatched: 8. Germline CDR1 MNHEY, CDR2 SVGEGT. The sample was also reused in another study, on T cells of mothers and their children. Per that paper: The people who donated were a few healthy Caucasian mothers and their six children.

The chain is built from TRBV6-2 or TRBV6-3 and TRBJ2-2; 8 nucleotides agree with TRBD1. This TCR came from a boy between 10 and 17 years old in good health. Sequenced: blood. This chain's CDR3 is CASRNVQGVNTGELFF. The CDR3 nucleotides read TGTGCCAGCAGAAATGTACAGGGGGTAAACACCGGGGAGCTGTTTTTT.